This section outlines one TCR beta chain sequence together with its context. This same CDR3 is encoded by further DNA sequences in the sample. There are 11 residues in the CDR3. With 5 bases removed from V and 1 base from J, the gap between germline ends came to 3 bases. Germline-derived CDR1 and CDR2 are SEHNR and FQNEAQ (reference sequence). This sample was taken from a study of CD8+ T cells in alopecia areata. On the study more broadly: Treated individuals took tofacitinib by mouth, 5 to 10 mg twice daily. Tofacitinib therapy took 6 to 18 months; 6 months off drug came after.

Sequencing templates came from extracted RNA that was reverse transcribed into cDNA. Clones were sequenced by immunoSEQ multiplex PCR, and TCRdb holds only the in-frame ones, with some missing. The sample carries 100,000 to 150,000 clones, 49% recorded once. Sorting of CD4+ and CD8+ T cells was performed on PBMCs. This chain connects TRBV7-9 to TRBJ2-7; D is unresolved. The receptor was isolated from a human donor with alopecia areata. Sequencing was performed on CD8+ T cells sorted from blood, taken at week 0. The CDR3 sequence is CASSGSYEQYF. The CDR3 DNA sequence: TGTGCCAGCAGCGGTTCCTACGAGCAGTACTTC.